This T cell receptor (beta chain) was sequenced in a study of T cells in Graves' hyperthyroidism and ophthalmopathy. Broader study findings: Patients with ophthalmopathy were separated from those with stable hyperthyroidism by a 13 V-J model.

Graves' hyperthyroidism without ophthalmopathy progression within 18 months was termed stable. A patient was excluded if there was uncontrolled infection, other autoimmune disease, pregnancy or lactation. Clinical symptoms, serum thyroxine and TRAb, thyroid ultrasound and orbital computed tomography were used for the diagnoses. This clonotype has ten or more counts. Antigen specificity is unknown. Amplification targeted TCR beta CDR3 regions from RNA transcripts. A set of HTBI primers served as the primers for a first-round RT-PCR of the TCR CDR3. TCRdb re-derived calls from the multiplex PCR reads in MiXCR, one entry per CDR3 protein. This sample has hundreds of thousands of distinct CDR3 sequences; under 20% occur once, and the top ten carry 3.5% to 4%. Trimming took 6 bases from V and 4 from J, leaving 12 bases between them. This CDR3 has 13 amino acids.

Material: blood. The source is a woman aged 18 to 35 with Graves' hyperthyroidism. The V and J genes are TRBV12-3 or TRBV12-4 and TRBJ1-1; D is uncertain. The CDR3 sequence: CASSLQHTTEAFF. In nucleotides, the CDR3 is TGTGCCAGCAGCTTACAGCACACCACTGAAGCTTTCTTT.